What follows are 14 T cell receptor beta chains derived from one specimen sequenced in a study of cytotoxic CD8 clonotypes in ibrutinib-treated CLL. Profiling relied on immunoSEQ multiplex PCR, and the TCRdb table lists in-frame clones only, not all of them. The sample records 55,000 to 80,000 clones, approximately 54% being singletons. The material sequenced was PBMCs, taken after 12 months of ibrutinib treatment. The source of these receptors is a human donor with chronic lymphocytic leukemia.

In this sample, this clone turned up a few times. This sequence joins TRBV27 and TRBJ2-7; no clear D. Trimming pared 2 bases from V and 9 bases from J, leaving 20 bases between. Looked up from germline, CDR1 is MNHEY and CDR2 is SMNVEV (reference sequence). This CDR3 comprises 15 residues. The CDR3 sequence: CASSLRSGFDLVQYF. The DNA of the CDR3 is TGTGCCAGCAGTTTAAGGTCTGGGTTCGACCTAGTGCAGTACTTC.

The CDR3 spells CASSPPGQGNRDTQYF. The CDR3, as DNA: TGTGCCAGCAGTCCGCCGGGACAGGGTAATAGAGATACGCAGTATTTT. This chain joins TRBV27 and TRBJ2-3; 9 nucleotides agree with TRBD1. There are 16 residues in the CDR3. V gave up 5 bases and J gave up 5 bases; unmatched junction bases: 11. In germline, CDR1 is MNHEY, CDR2 SMNVEV (reference sequence).

The chain has TRBV15 and TRBJ1-1; tentatively, D is TRBD1 (5 bases). The CDR3 totals 15 residues. The germline V gene has CDR1 LNHNV and CDR2 YYDKDF (reference sequence). The V end lost 1 base, the J end lost 1 base, and 10 bases lay between the germline ends. Here the CDR3 reads CATSRAGPGNTEAFF. The CDR3 DNA sequence: TGTGCCACCAGCAGAGCGGGACCGGGGAACACTGAAGCTTTCTTT. Combining the CDR3 with reference TRBV15 and TRBJ1-1 gives the whole variable domain DAMVIQNPRYQVTQFGKPVTLSCSQTLNHNVMYWYQQKSSQAPKLLFHYYDKDFNNEADTPDNFQSRRPNTSFCFLDIRSPGLGDTAMYLCATSRAGPGNTEAFFGQGTRLTVV.

The V call is TRBV29-1, the J call TRBJ1-5; possible D gene TRBD1, 5 bases. Trimming left V 5 bases short and J 5 bases short, with 13 bases between. CDR3 size: 13 residues. Germline V gene sequence: CDR1 SQVTM, CDR2 ANQGSEA. The chain's CDR3 is CSVTGPWDQPQHF. The CDR3 coding sequence is TGCAGCGTTACGGGACCCTGGGATCAGCCCCAGCATTTT. Full variable domain (missing parts from reference TRBV29-1 and TRBJ1-5): SAVISQKPSRDICQRGTSLTIQCQVDSQVTMMFWYRQQPGQSLTLIATANQGSEATYESGFVIDKFPISRPNLTFSTLTVSNMSPEDSSIYLCSVTGPWDQPQHFGDGTRLSIL.

The V gene is TRBV27, the J gene TRBJ2-1; tentatively, D is TRBD2 (5 bases). The V gene lost 1 base and the J gene lost 7 bases, with 8 bases spanning the gap. CDR1 and CDR2 from the germline V gene are MNHEY and SMNVEV (reference sequence). The CDR3 is 13 amino acids. CDR3 DNA: TGTGCCAGCAGTTTATTGCGGAGGAATGAGCAGTTCTTC. It is translated as CASSLLRRNEQFF.

The sample holds a few counts of this clone. The chain combines TRBV5-1 with TRBJ1-2; D is perhaps TRBD1 (5 bases). There are 16 residues in the CDR3. Trimming cost V 5 bases and J 4 bases, with 21 bases left between them. The germline CDR1 and CDR2 sequences are SGHRS and YFSETQ. The CDR3 nucleotides read TGCGCCAGCAGAATGGACGTGGGGGACTCTACCTATGGCTACACCTTC. This codes for CASRMDVGDSTYGYTF.

The sample holds a few counts of this clone. The chain has TRBV19 and TRBJ2-3, with D perhaps matching TRBD1 or TRBD2 (5 bases each). The V end lost 5 bases, the J end lost 1 base, and 7 bases lay between the germline ends. The CDR3 has 13 amino acids. Germline CDR1 is LNHDA and CDR2 is SQIVND (reference sequence). The CDR3 region is CASSVGGTDTQYF. The CDR3 DNA is TGTGCCAGTAGTGTGGGGGGCACAGATACGCAGTATTTT. The variable domain in full, completed from reference TRBV19 and TRBJ2-3, reads DGGITQSPKYLFRKEGQNVTLSCEQNLNHDAMYWYRQDPGQGLRLIYYSQIVNDFQKGDIAEGYSVSREKKESFPLTVTSAQKNPTAFYLCASSVGGTDTQYFGPGTRLTVL.

This clone was seen a few times. The chain recombines TRBV30 with TRBJ2-1; the match to TRBD2 covers 7 bases. V lost 0 bases and J lost 10; bases outside the gene matches: 15. In germline, CDR1 is GTSNPN, CDR2 SVGIG (reference sequence). The CDR3 loop spans 16 amino acids. The CDR3 spells CAWSVSFSGEGQEQFF. CDR3 nucleotides: TGTGCCTGGAGTGTATCGTTCTCGGGGGAGGGGCAAGAGCAGTTCTTC.

The genes are TRBV28 and TRBJ1-2; D unresolved. The germline CDR1 and CDR2 sequences are MDHEN and SYDVKM. CDR3 length: 11 residues. V shed 11 bases and J shed 8 bases, with 15 bases lying between them. CDR3 sequence reads: CAAGHPKGYTF. As DNA, the CDR3 is TGTGCCGCCGGCCACCCTAAGGGCTACACCTTC.

This chain links TRBV11-2 with TRBJ2-1; possible D gene TRBD2, 6 bases. Deletions cut 0 bases from V and 16 bases from J, with 16 bases between. The CDR3 contains 13 residues. Germline lookup yields CDR1 SGHAT and CDR2 FQNNGV. The CDR3 DNA reads as TGTGCCAGCAGCTTAGATATGGGGGGTATCAATTTCTTC. This translates into CASSLDMGGINFF.

This clone is a singleton in its sample. The chain links TRBV18 to TRBJ2-3; D is possibly TRBD2 (6 bases). Germline CDR1 and CDR2: KGHSH and LQKENI. CDR3 length: 15 residues. V shed 1 base and J shed 5 bases, with 13 bases lying between them. CDR3 region: CASSPRVGGEDTQYF. For the CDR3, the DNA is TGTGCCAGCTCACCACGTGTCGGGGGAGAAGATACGCAGTATTTT.

This clone was counted only a few times. The CDR3 loop is CARGVGTGEQYV. CDR3 nucleotide sequence: TGTGCCAGGGGCGTAGGGACTGGCGAGCAGTACGTC. This chain links TRBV2 with TRBJ2-7, with D perhaps TRBD2 (6 bases). Trimming removed 9 bases at V and 6 bases at J, with 15 bases between. The length of the CDR3 is 12 residues. Germline values: CDR1 SNHLY, CDR2 FYNNEI.

This chain joins TRBV6-5 and TRBJ2-7; maybe TRBD1 (6 bases). In germline, CDR1 is MNHEY, CDR2 SVGAGI. The CDR3 spans 12 residues. V lost 6 bases and J lost 5, with 11 bases in between. This chain's CDR3 is CASSPWGHEQYF. CDR3 in DNA: TGTGCCAGCAGCCCTTGGGGGCACGAGCAGTACTTC.

The chain recombines TRBV4-2 with TRBJ1-2, with 7 bases fitting TRBD1. This CDR3 has 18 residues. CDR1 and CDR2 from the germline V gene are LGHNA and YNFKEQ. V was pared by 0 bases and J by 5 bases, with 15 bases of the junction left unmatched. The CDR3 spells CASSQDLGTGERGYGYTF. CDR3 DNA sequence: TGTGCCAGCAGCCAAGATCTCGGAACAGGGGAAAGAGGATATGGCTACACCTTC.